One sample yielded the 5 T cell receptor beta chains listed below, sequenced in a study of OX40 agonist ivuxolimab in advanced cancers. Profiling relied on immunoSEQ multiplex PCR, and the TCRdb table lists in-frame clones only, not all of them. Seen here are fewer than 90,000 clones, around nine tenths observed once, and the top ten hold less than 0.25%. This specimen was CD4+ or CD8+ T cells sorted from blood, taken in a trial of the OX40 agonist ivuxolimab. All receptors derive from an adult with an advanced solid tumor such as melanoma, head and neck, liver or kidney cancer.

The V call is TRBV29-1, the J call TRBJ2-1; D gene ambiguous. Trimming took 6 bases from V and 6 from J, leaving 9 bases between them. Per germline, CDR1 SQVTM and CDR2 ANQGSEA. The CDR3 spans 11 residues. The CDR3 region has the DNA TGCAGCGTAGGCACCTCCAATGAGCAGTTCTTC. Translation: CSVGTSNEQFF.

This chain links TRBV18 with TRBJ2-3; TRBD1 matches at 8 bases. This CDR3 comprises 14 residues. J gave up 9 bases and V 5 bases, and 10 bases lay outside the gene matches. From germline, CDR1 is KGHSH and CDR2 LQKENI. DNA for the CDR3: TGTGCCAGCTCAACCGACCCCGCAGGGGGCACGCAGTATTTT. Its protein product is CASSTDPAGGTQYF.

The CDR3 is CASSLDQAVNTEAFF. The CDR3 DNA sequence: TGTGCCAGCAGCTTAGATCAGGCCGTGAACACTGAAGCTTTCTTT. The genes are TRBV11-2 and TRBJ1-1; D uncertain. This CDR3 region has 15 residues. V lost 0 bases to trimming and J lost 0 bases, with 8 bases between them. Germline CDR1 is SGHAT and CDR2 is FQNNGV.

This rearrangement joins TRBV18 to TRBJ2-5, with D perhaps matching TRBD1 or TRBD2 (6 bases each). CDR1 is KGHSH, CDR2 LQKENI, per germline. V shed 4 bases and J shed 0 bases, with 21 bases lying between them. CDR3 length equals 18 residues. The chain's CDR3 is CASSRSVSGAPHQETQYF. As DNA, the CDR3 is TGTGCCAGCTCACGAAGCGTGTCGGGGGCGCCCCACCAAGAGACCCAGTACTTC.

V gene TRBV28 combines with J gene TRBJ1-2; D not certain. The CDR3 sequence is 15 residues long. CDR1 and CDR2 from the germline V gene are MDHEN and SYDVKM. The ends were cut back, 4 bases at V and 0 bases at J, with 12 bases in the middle. CDR3 region: CASSSPSEANYGYTF. CDR3 nucleotides: TGTGCCAGCAGTTCCCCCTCGGAAGCTAACTATGGCTACACCTTC.